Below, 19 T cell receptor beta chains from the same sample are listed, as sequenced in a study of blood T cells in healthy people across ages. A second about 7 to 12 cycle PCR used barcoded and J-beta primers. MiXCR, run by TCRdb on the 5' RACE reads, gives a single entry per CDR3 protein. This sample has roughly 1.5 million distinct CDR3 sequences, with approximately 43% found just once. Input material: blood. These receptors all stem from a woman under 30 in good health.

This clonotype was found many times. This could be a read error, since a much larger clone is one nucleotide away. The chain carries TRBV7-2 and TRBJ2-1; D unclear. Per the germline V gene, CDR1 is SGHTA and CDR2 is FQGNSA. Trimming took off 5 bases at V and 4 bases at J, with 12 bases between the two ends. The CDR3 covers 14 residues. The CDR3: CASSVGYSYNEQFF. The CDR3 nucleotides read TGTGCCAGCAGCGTAGGTTACAGTTACAATGAGCAGTTCTTC.

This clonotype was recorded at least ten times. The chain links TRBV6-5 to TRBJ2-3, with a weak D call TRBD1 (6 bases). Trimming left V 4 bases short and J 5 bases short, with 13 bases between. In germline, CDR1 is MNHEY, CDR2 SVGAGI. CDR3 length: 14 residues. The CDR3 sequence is CASSLGDTRDTQYF. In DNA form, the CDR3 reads TGTGCCAGCAGTTTGGGGGACACGAGAGATACGCAGTATTTT.

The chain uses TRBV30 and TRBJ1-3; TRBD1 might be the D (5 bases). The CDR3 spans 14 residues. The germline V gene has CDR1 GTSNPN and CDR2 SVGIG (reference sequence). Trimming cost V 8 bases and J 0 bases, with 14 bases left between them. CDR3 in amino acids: CAGYPGSSGNTIYF. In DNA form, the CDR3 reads TGTGCCGGATATCCAGGGAGCTCTGGAAACACCATATATTTT.

CDR3 sequence (DNA): TGCGCCAGCAGCTTGGCGGGGACAGGGTTGTCAGATACGCAGTATTTT. It translates to CASSLAGTGLSDTQYF. J is TRBJ2-3 and V is TRBV5-1; 9 positions match TRBD1. The CDR3 is 16 amino acids. Trimming removed 0 bases from V and 4 bases from J; junction bases left unmatched: 6. Germline CDR1 is SGHRS and CDR2 is YFSETQ.

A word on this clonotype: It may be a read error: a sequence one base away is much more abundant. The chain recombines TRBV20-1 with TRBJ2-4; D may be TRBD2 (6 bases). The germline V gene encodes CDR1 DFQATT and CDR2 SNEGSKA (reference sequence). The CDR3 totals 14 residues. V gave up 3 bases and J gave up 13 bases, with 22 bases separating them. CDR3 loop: CSASDGSSYNEQYF. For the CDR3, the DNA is TGCAGTGCTAGTGACGGGAGCTCCTACAATGAGCAGTACTTC.

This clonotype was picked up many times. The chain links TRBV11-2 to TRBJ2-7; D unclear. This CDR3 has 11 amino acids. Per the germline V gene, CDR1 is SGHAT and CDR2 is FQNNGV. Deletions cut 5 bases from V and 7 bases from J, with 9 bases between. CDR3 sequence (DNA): TGTGCCAGCAGCCGTACGGGTGAGCAGTACTTC. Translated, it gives CASSRTGEQYF.

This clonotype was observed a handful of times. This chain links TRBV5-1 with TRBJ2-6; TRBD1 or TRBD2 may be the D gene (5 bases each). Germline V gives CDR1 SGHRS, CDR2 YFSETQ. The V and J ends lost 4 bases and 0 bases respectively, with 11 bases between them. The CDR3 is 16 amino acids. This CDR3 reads CASSQGPGSGANVLTF. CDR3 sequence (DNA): TGCGCCAGCAGCCAGGGACCGGGCTCTGGGGCCAACGTCCTGACTTTC.

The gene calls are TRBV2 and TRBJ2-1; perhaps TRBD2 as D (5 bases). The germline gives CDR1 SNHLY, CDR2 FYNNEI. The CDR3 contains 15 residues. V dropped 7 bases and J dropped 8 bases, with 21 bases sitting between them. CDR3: CASTPDHGSDHEQFF. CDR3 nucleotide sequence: TGTGCCAGCACCCCCGATCACGGTAGCGACCATGAGCAGTTCTTC.

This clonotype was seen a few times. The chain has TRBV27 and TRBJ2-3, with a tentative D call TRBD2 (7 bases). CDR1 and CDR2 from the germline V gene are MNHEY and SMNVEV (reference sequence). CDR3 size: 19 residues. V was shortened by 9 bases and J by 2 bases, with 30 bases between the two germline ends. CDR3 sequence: CASRAGTTTYGTTTDTQYF. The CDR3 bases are TGTGCCAGTAGAGCCGGGACAACAACATATGGGACTACCACAGATACGCAGTATTTT.

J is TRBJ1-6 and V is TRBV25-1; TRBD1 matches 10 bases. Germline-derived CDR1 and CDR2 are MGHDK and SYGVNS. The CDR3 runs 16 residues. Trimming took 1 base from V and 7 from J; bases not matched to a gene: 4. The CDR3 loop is CASSEFGTGANSPLHF. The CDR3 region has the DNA TGTGCCAGCAGTGAATTTGGGACAGGGGCCAATTCACCCCTCCACTTT.

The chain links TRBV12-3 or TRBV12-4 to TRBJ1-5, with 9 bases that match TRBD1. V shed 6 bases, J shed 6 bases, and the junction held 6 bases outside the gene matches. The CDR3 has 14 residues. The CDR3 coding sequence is TGTGCCAGCAGCGGACAGGGGTCGGGTCAGCCCCAGCATTTT. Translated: CASSGQGSGQPQHF.

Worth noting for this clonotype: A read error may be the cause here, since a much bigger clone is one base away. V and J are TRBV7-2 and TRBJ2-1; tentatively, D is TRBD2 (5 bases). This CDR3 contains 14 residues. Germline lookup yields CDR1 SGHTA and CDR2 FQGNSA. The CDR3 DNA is TGTGCCAGCAGGCCCGGGATACACTACAATGGGCAGTTCTTC. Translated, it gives CASRPGIHYNGQFF.

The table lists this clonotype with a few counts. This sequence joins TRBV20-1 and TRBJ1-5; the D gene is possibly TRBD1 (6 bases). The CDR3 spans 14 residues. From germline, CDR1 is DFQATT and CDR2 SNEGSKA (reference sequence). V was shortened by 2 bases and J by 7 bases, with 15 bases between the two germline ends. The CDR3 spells CSARKQGGDQPQHF. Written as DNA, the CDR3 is TGCAGTGCTAGAAAACAGGGCGGGGACCAGCCCCAGCATTTT.

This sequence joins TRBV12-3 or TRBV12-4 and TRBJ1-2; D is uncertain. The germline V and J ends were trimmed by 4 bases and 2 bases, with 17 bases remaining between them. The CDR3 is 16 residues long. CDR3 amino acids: CASSSRRVTENYGYTF. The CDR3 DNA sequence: TGTGCCAGCAGTTCTAGACGGGTGACGGAGAACTATGGCTACACCTTC.

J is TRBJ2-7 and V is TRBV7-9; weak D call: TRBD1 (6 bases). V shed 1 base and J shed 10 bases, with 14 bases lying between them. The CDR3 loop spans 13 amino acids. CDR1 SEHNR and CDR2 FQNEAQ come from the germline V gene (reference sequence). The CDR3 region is CASSLDTGPVQYF. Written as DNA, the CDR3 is TGTGCCAGCAGCTTAGATACAGGGCCTGTTCAGTACTTC.

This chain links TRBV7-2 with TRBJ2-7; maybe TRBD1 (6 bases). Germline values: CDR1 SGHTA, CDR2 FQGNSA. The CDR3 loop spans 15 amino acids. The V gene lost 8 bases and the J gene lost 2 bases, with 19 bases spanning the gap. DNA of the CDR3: TGTGCCAGCCACCCAGGAACAGGGTCGCCCTACGAGCAGTACTTC. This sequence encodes CASHPGTGSPYEQYF.

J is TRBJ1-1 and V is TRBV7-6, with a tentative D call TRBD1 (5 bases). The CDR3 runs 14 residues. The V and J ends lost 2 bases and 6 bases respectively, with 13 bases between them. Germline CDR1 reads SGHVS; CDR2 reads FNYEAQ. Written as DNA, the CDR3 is TGTGCCAGCAGCTTAAACGCAGGGTTCTCTGAAGCTTTCTTT. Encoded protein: CASSLNAGFSEAFF. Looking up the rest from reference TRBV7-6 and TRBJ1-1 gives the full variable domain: GAGVSQSPRYKVTKRGQDVALRCDPISGHVSLYWYRQALGQGPEFLTYFNYEAQQDKSGLPNDRFSAERPEGSISTLTIQRTEQRDSAMYRCASSLNAGFSEAFFGQGTRLTVV.

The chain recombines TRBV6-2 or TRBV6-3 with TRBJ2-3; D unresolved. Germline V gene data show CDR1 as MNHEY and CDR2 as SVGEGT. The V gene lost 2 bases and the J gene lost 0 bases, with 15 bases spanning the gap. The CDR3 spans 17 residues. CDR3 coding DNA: TGTGCCAGCAGTTACCCCGATAGGCGCTCTAGCACAGATACGCAGTATTTT. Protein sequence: CASSYPDRRSSTDTQYF.

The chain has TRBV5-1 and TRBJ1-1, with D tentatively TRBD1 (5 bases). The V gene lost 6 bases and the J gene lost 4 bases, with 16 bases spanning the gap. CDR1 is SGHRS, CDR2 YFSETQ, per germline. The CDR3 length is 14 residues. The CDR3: CASTPSEGTTEAFF. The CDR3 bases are TGCGCCAGCACCCCCAGCGAGGGGACCACTGAAGCTTTCTTT.